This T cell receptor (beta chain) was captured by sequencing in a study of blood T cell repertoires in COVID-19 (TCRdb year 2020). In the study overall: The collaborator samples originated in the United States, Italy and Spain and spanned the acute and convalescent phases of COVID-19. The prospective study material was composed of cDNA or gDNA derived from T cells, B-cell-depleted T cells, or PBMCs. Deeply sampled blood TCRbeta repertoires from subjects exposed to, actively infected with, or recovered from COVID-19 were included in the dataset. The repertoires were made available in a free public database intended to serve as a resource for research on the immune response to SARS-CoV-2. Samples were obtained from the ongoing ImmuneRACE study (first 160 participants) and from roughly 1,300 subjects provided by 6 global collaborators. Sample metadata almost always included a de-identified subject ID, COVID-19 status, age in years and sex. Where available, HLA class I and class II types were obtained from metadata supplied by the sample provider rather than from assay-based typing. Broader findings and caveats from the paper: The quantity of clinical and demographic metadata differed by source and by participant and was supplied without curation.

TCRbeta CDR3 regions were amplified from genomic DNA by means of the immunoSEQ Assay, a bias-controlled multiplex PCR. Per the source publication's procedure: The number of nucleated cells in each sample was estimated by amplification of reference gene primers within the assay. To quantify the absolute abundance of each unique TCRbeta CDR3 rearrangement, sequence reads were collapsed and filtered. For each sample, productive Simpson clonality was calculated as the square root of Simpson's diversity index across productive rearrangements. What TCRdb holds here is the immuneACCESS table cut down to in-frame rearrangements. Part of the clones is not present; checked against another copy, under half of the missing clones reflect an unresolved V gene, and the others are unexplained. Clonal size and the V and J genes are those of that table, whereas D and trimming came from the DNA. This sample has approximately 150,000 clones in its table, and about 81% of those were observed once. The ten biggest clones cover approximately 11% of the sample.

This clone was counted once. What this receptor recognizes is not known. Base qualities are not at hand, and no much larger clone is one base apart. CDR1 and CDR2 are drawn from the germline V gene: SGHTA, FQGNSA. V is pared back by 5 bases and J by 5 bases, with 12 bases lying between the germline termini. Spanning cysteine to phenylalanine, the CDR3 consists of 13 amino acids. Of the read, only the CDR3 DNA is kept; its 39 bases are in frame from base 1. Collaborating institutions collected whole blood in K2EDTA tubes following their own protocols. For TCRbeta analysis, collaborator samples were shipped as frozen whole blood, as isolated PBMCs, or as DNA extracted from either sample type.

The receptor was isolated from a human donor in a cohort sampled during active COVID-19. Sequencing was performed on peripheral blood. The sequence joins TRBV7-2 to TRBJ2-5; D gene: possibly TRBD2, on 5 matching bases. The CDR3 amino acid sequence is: CASSTPRGETQYF. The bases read TGTGCCAGCAGCACGCCCAGAGGGGAGACCCAGTACTTC.